These 29 T cell receptor beta chains originate from one sample sequenced in a study of glioma-infiltrating T cells. Using RNA template, CDR3s of TCR alpha and beta were amplified with iRepertoire arm-PCR. TCRdb recomputed calls from the multiplex PCR reads with MiXCR, one row per CDR3 protein. The table includes a few hundred thousand distinct CDR3 sequences, roughly two fifths detected once. Sequencing used glioma tissue, nonneoplastic brain tissue, or PBMCs (not recorded which). All receptors derive from a human donor with low-grade glioma or glioblastoma, undergoing nonglioma brain surgery, or in good health (not recorded which).

This CDR3 is CASGLARGDPGKRTDTQYF. The CDR3 DNA reads as TGTGCTAGTGGTTTGGCCCGGGGGGACCCTGGCAAACGCACAGATACGCAGTATTTT. The chain carries TRBV12-5 and TRBJ2-3; 7 bases agree with TRBD2. The trim removed 1 base at V and 1 base at J, leaving 14 bases unmatched. This CDR3 spans 19 amino acids. Germline V gives CDR1 LGHNT, CDR2 FRNRAP. Complete variable domain (other parts from reference TRBV12-5 and TRBJ2-3): DARVTQTPRHKVTEMGQEVTMRCQPILGHNTVFWYRQTMMQGLELLAYFRNRAPLDDSGMPKDRFSAEMPDATLATLKIQPSEPRDSAVYFCASGLARGDPGKRTDTQYFGPGTRLTVL.

In this sample, this clonotype turned up many times. The rearrangement links TRBV6-6 to TRBJ2-7; D possibly uses TRBD1 or TRBD2 (5 bases each). V lost 2 bases and J 5 bases, leaving 10 bases between the germline ends. This CDR3 region has 13 residues. The germline V gene encodes CDR1 MNHNY and CDR2 SVGAGI (reference sequence). The chain's CDR3 is CASSYPGRDEQYF. Here the CDR3 DNA reads TGTGCCAGCAGTTACCCGGGACGGGACGAGCAGTACTTC.

To note about this clonotype: This may stem from a read error, because a much larger clone lies one nucleotide away. The rearrangement links TRBV27 to TRBJ2-7, with 7 bases lining up with TRBD2. This CDR3 contains 15 residues. V shed 1 base, J shed 5 bases, and the junction held 8 bases outside the gene matches. Looked up from germline, CDR1 is MNHEY and CDR2 is SMNVEV (reference sequence). Written as DNA, the CDR3 is TGTGCCAGCAGTTTATATACTGGCGGGAGTAACGAGCAGTACTTC. Protein product: CASSLYTGGSNEQYF.

For this clonotype: A read error may be the cause here, since a much bigger clone is one base away. The chain has TRBV28 and TRBJ2-1, with D maybe TRBD1 (5 bases). This CDR3 spans 13 amino acids. Germline loops: CDR1 MDHEN, CDR2 SYDVKM. The V end lost 5 bases, the J end lost 9 bases, and 14 bases lay between the germline ends. The CDR3 reads CASSLSADIEQFF. The CDR3, as DNA: TGTGCCAGCAGTCTCTCTGCGGACATTGAGCAGTTCTTC. Based on the CDR3 plus reference TRBV28 and TRBJ2-1, the full variable domain is DVKVTQSSRYLVKRTGEKVFLECVQDMDHENMFWYRQDPGLGLRLIYFSYDVKMKEKGDIPEGYSVSREKKERFSLILESASTNQTSMYLCASSLSADIEQFFGPGTRLTVL.

The V call is TRBV29-1, the J call TRBJ2-3; D perhaps matches TRBD2 (5 bases). V shed 7 bases and J shed 0 bases, with 14 bases lying between them. This CDR3 has 14 residues. Germline V gene data show CDR1 as SQVTM and CDR2 as ANQGSEA. Written as DNA, the CDR3 is TGCAGCGCTGGAGGCGGTTCAAGCACAGATACGCAGTATTTT. Protein sequence: CSAGGGSSTDTQYF.

In this sample, this clonotype turned up a few times. The rearrangement uses TRBV28 and TRBJ1-2, with a tentative D call TRBD1 (5 bases). The CDR3 extends over 13 amino acids. The V gene's germline CDR1 is MDHEN and CDR2 SYDVKM. Trimming pared 4 bases from V and 7 bases from J, leaving 13 bases between. The CDR3 loop is CASSSAGVFGYTF. The CDR3 DNA reads TGTGCCAGCAGTTCCGCGGGGGTCTTTGGCTACACCTTC.

Of note for this clonotype: An end of the junction differs from the germline gene, which may be a read error. The chain is built from TRBV28 and TRBJ1-1, with D unclear. Per the germline V gene, CDR1 is MDHEN and CDR2 is SYDVKM. The CDR3 consists of 16 residues. The DNA of the CDR3 is TGTGCCAGCGGTTTAGGCCTGACACAGATGAACACTGAAGCTTTCTTT. It is translated as CASGLGLTQMNTEAFF.

V gene TRBV5-1 combines with J gene TRBJ2-1; D gene uncertain. Germline CDR1 reads SGHRS; CDR2 reads YFSETQ. The CDR3 consists of 15 residues. The ends were cut back, 4 bases at V and 0 bases at J, with 11 bases in the middle. The CDR3 here is CASSLSPSSYNEQFF. DNA for the CDR3: TGCGCCAGCAGCCTTAGTCCGAGCTCCTACAATGAGCAGTTCTTC.

This clonotype was picked up a small number of times. The V call is TRBV4-1, the J call TRBJ1-4, with 7 bases lining up with TRBD1. The V gene's germline CDR1 is MGHRA and CDR2 YSYEKL. The length of the CDR3 is 15 residues. The V and J ends lost 0 bases and 7 bases, in that order; junction bases with no gene match: 5. CDR3 DNA: TGCGCCAGCAGCCAAGATCACAGGGGCGGTGAAAAACTGTTTTTT. Its translation: CASSQDHRGGEKLFF.

This chain joins TRBV6-9 and TRBJ2-3; possible D gene TRBD1, 5 bases. CDR1 is MNHGY and CDR2 is SVAAGI in the germline V gene. The CDR3 contains 15 residues. The V and J ends lost 3 bases and 4 bases respectively, with 14 bases between them. For the CDR3, the DNA is TGTGCCAGCAGTTACAGGAGATTAGGGGCAGATACGCAGTATTTT. It specifies CASSYRRLGADTQYF.

This clonotype was seen just once. This may be a read error: a much more frequent sequence differs by one nucleotide. The rearrangement joins TRBV6-5 to TRBJ1-1; possibly TRBD1 for D (6 bases). V shed 0 bases and J shed 0 bases, with 11 bases lying between them. There are 16 residues in the CDR3. Germline CDR1 and CDR2: MNHEY and SVGAGI. CDR3: CASSYSPGDVNTEAFF. The CDR3 nucleotides read TGTGCCAGCAGTTACTCCCCAGGGGACGTGAACACTGAAGCTTTCTTT.

This clonotype was found a few times. CDR3 in amino acids: CASSEAGTAYYGYTF. The CDR3 DNA follows: TGTGCCAGCAGTGAGGCCGGGACAGCCTACTATGGCTACACCTTC. This rearrangement joins TRBV25-1 to TRBJ1-2; 7 positions agree with TRBD1. The CDR3 is made up of 15 amino acids. CDR1 and CDR2 (germline): MGHDK, SYGVNS. With V trimmed by 3 bases and J by 3 bases, 7 bases remained unmatched.

This clonotype was detected ten times or more. The chain carries TRBV6-2 or TRBV6-3 and TRBJ1-1; D gene uncertain. This CDR3 contains 13 residues. V lost 5 bases, J lost 6 bases, and 13 bases lay in between. Looked up from germline, CDR1 is MNHEY and CDR2 is SVGEGT. In DNA form, the CDR3 reads TGTGCCAGCAGTCGCCTAGACCGGCCTGAAGCTTTCTTT. This codes for CASSRLDRPEAFF.

This clonotype was picked up many times. The chain links TRBV6-2 or TRBV6-3 to TRBJ2-1; 8 bases map to TRBD1. Germline V gene sequence: CDR1 MNHEY, CDR2 SVGEGT. V lost 8 bases to trimming and J lost 4 bases; unmatched junction nucleotides: 13. The CDR3 runs 16 residues. The CDR3 region has the DNA TGTGCCAGCCGGAACCCTGGACAGGGAAGGTACAATGAGCAGTTCTTC. Its protein product is CASRNPGQGRYNEQFF.

This clonotype was seen many times. The chain employs TRBV6-1 and TRBJ2-7; D ambiguous. CDR3 length: 14 amino acids. The germline V gene encodes CDR1 MNHNS and CDR2 SASEGT. Trimming shortened V by 0 bases and J by 2 bases, and 8 bases separated the two germline ends. CDR3 in DNA: TGTGCCAGCAGTGAAGCTCCTAACGCCTACGAGCAGTACTTC. Amino acids: CASSEAPNAYEQYF.

On this clonotype itself: This could be a read error, since a much larger clone is one nucleotide away. V is TRBV6-1 and J is TRBJ2-3; D assignment may be TRBD1 or TRBD2 (6 bases each). From germline, CDR1 is MNHNS and CDR2 SASEGT. This CDR3 spans 14 amino acids. In nucleotides, the CDR3 is TGTGGCAGCACCCAACGGGGGCCAACGGATACGCAGTATTTT. Protein sequence: CGSTQRGPTDTQYF.

The chain has TRBV20-1 and TRBJ2-1; 8 bases are a match to TRBD1. The CDR3 spans 14 residues. The V gene end was trimmed by 7 bases and the J gene end by 6 bases; junction bases not matched to a gene: 11. CDR1 and CDR2 (germline): DFQATT, SNEGSKA (reference sequence). CDR3 sequence (DNA): TGCAGTGTTCCAGGGGGCAAAGGGTTCAATGAGCAGTTCTTC. Translating it yields CSVPGGKGFNEQFF.

Only one count was recorded for this clonotype. This chain links TRBV4-1 with TRBJ2-1; weak D call: TRBD2 (5 bases). Deletions cut 3 bases from V and 2 bases from J, with 14 bases between. The CDR3 runs to 16 residues. In germline, CDR1 is MGHRA, CDR2 YSYEKL. The CDR3 coding sequence is TGCGCCAGCAGCCATAGGTCTAGCTTAACCTACAATGAGCAGTTCTTC. It translates to CASSHRSSLTYNEQFF.

The chain combines TRBV20-1 with TRBJ1-2; unclear D gene. This CDR3 contains 13 residues. V lost 2 bases, J lost 3 bases, and 10 bases lay in between. Germline V gives CDR1 DFQATT, CDR2 SNEGSKA (reference sequence). The chain's CDR3 is CSARTKTDYGYTF. Here the CDR3 DNA reads TGCAGTGCTAGAACAAAAACGGACTATGGCTACACCTTC.

The rearrangement links TRBV2 to TRBJ2-2; 7 bases are a match to TRBD2. The junction had 3 bases not matched to a gene; V was cut back by 4 bases and J by 4 bases. CDR1 and CDR2 (germline): SNHLY, FYNNEI. The CDR3 length is 14 residues. The CDR3 spells CASSVLAGTGELFF. The DNA of the CDR3 is TGTGCCAGCAGTGTTTTAGCGGGCACCGGGGAGCTGTTTTTT.

The V gene is TRBV7-9, the J gene TRBJ2-3; no firm D call. The CDR3 has 15 amino acids. V dropped 6 bases and J dropped 2 bases, with 15 bases sitting between them. Germline V lookup: CDR1 SEHNR, CDR2 FQNEAQ (reference sequence). As DNA, the CDR3 is TGTGCCAGCAGTCCGGGTAGGTGGGCCACAGATACGCAGTATTTT. Translation gives CASSPGRWATDTQYF.

This chain uses TRBV28 with TRBJ2-4; D could derive from TRBD1 or TRBD2 (6 bases each). The CDR3 extends over 17 amino acids. CDR1 MDHEN and CDR2 SYDVKM come from the germline V gene. With 2 bases removed from V and 1 base from J, the gap between germline ends came to 15 bases. This CDR3 reads CASSLTRGRRAKNIQYF. The CDR3 DNA follows: TGTGCCAGCAGTTTAACTCGGGGGCGCCGGGCCAAAAACATTCAGTACTTC.

As concerns this clonotype: One base away lies a much larger clone, so this may be a sequencing read error. CDR3 residues: CASSSDNLQETHYF. The CDR3 DNA reads TGTGCCAGCAGTTCCGACAATTTACAAGAGACCCATTACTTC. The chain recombines TRBV6-5 with TRBJ2-5; D is ambiguous. Germline V gives CDR1 MNHEY, CDR2 SVGAGI. The CDR3 has 14 residues.

There are many counts of this clonotype. The rearrangement uses TRBV28 and TRBJ2-7; D is undetermined. V was trimmed by 3 bases and J by 1 base, leaving 10 bases between them. CDR3 size: 14 residues. CDR1 and CDR2 from the germline V gene are MDHEN and SYDVKM. The CDR3 nucleotides read TGTGCCAGCAGTTTTAGTCACGGTTCCTACGAGCAGTACTTC. Translated, it gives CASSFSHGSYEQYF. The full variable domain, rest sourced from reference TRBV28 and TRBJ2-7, is DVKVTQSSRYLVKRTGEKVFLECVQDMDHENMFWYRQDPGLGLRLIYFSYDVKMKEKGDIPEGYSVSREKKERFSLILESASTNQTSMYLCASSFSHGSYEQYFGPGTRLTVT.

This clonotype was seen at least ten times. The V gene is TRBV6-1, the J gene TRBJ1-5, with 9 nucleotides matching TRBD1. V was pared by 5 bases and J by 6 bases, with 5 bases of the junction left unmatched. Germline assignment: CDR1 MNHNS and CDR2 SASEGT. The CDR3 is 14 residues long. CDR3 sequence: CASSPGQGPQPQHF. The CDR3 nucleotides are TGTGCCAGCAGTCCCGGACAGGGGCCTCAGCCCCAGCATTTT.

Only one count was recorded for this clonotype. This chain uses TRBV4-1 with TRBJ2-7; 11 nucleotides match TRBD1. The DNA end is more similar to TRBJ2-5, so the J call may be wrong. This CDR3 has 15 residues. Germline lookup yields CDR1 MGHRA and CDR2 YSYEKL. CDR3 nucleotides: TGCGCCAGCAGCCAGGGGGGACAGGGGGTAAAGACCCAGTACTTC. This gives the protein CASSQGGQGVKTQYF.

This chain links TRBV6-1 with TRBJ2-1; 7 bases map to TRBD1. Unmatched junction bases numbered 12, after V lost 8 bases and J lost 8 bases. The length of the CDR3 is 14 residues. Germline V gives CDR1 MNHNS, CDR2 SASEGT. The CDR3 region has the DNA TGTGCCAGCTCACCTCGGACAGGCGATCATGAGCAGTTCTTC. Its protein product is CASSPRTGDHEQFF.

J is TRBJ2-3 and V is TRBV7-4; TRBD2 is a possible D gene (7 bases). Deletions cut 4 bases from V and 5 bases from J, with 16 bases between. Germline CDR1 and CDR2: SGHVT and SQSDAQ. There are 15 residues in the CDR3. CDR3 nucleotides: TGTGCCAGCAGCTCTAGGGGGGGGGCAGGAGATACGCAGTATTTT. This codes for CASSSRGGAGDTQYF.

The chain uses TRBV4-1 and TRBJ2-1; 15 nucleotides agree with TRBD2. Germline CDR1 reads MGHRA; CDR2 reads YSYEKL. The CDR3 spans 21 residues. The junction had 13 bases not matched to a gene; V was cut back by 4 bases and J by 0 bases. CDR3 DNA: TGCGCCAGCAGCCCTATCAGGACCGGGACTAGCGGGAGGAGCTCCTACAATGAGCAGTTCTTC. As protein: CASSPIRTGTSGRSSYNEQFF.